This paragraph covers one TCR beta chain sequence. Its antigen remains unknown. One end of the junction is discordant with germline, which a read error may explain. The sample belongs to a study of post-analysis software for immune sequencing data. For the study at large: In terms of disease course, relapsing-remitting, secondary progressive and progressive-relapsing multiple sclerosis were included. The study, taken as a whole, reports: The study found TRBV5-6, TRBV5-1 and TRBV20-1 among five or six TRBV segments more frequent in patients than controls.

The CDR3 has 15 amino acids. Germline V gene sequence: CDR1 SQVTM, CDR2 ANQGSEA. Unique molecular identifiers had been added to the TCR beta cDNA libraries. T cells, roughly 0.95 to 10 million of them, yielded approximately 500,000 cDNA molecules. One entry per CDR3 protein results from TCRdb running MiXCR on the PCR reads. The sample has fewer than 850,000 distinct CDR3 sequences; about 45% are singletons. The specimen was blood. The chain combines TRBV29-1 with TRBJ2-7; either TRBD1 or TRBD2 may fit D (5 bases each). The receptor's source is a girl aged 5-17 years with multiple sclerosis. The DNA of the CDR3 is TGCAGCGTCGAAGGACGCGGCTACCGGGGCAATGAGCAGTACTTC. It translates to CSVEGRGYRGNEQYF.